What follows are 11 T cell receptor beta chains derived from one specimen sequenced in a study of blood T cell repertoires in COVID-19. Measured with immunoSEQ multiplex PCR; TCRdb has only the in-frame clones, and not every one. The table has approximately 350,000 clones, 89% seen once. The sample was peripheral blood. Receptors originate from a middle-aged man with acute or convalescent COVID-19.

V usage is TRBV14 and J usage is TRBJ1-2; D possibly corresponds to TRBD1 (5 bases). Trimming took 0 bases from V and 4 from J, leaving 15 bases between them. CDR3 size: 16 residues. CDR1 is SGHDN, CDR2 FVKESK, per germline. The CDR3 sequence: CASSQEAGGVGYGYTF. CDR3 bases: TGTGCCAGCAGCCAAGAGGCCGGGGGAGTCGGCTATGGCTACACCTTC.

The chain joins TRBV9 to TRBJ2-1; 7 nucleotides line up with TRBD1. From germline, CDR1 is SGDLS and CDR2 YYNGEE. The CDR3 runs to 17 residues. V was clipped by 3 bases and J by 12 bases; unmatched bases: 21. The CDR3 coding sequence is TGTGCCAGCAGCGCCCGACAGGGTACAGCGGCCCTCCTAAGGCAGTTCTTC. As protein: CASSARQGTAALLRQFF.

This clone was observed at least ten times. This chain joins TRBV12-5 and TRBJ2-7; 8 bases are a match to TRBD1. CDR3 length: 17 amino acids. CDR1 and CDR2 (germline): LGHNT, FRNRAP. J gave up 0 bases and V 5 bases, and 12 bases lay outside the gene matches. CDR3 loop: CASGPRVADRDSYEQYF. In nucleotides, the CDR3 is TGTGCTAGTGGTCCAAGGGTGGCGGACAGGGACTCCTACGAGCAGTACTTC.

The chain recombines TRBV19 with TRBJ1-6; unclear D gene. Trimming removed 1 base from V and 8 bases from J, with 9 bases in between. CDR1 and CDR2 (germline): LNHDA, SQIVND (reference sequence). The CDR3 has 14 residues. Here the CDR3 reads CASSIGRLDSPLHF. The CDR3 DNA reads TGTGCCAGTAGTATAGGCAGGTTGGATTCACCCCTCCACTTT.

This sequence joins TRBV19 and TRBJ2-4; no clear D gene. The V end lost 3 bases, the J end lost 0 bases, and 9 bases lay between the germline ends. CDR3 length: 15 amino acids. Germline V gives CDR1 LNHDA, CDR2 SQIVND (reference sequence). CDR3 sequence (DNA): TGTGCCAGTAGTATGGGCCCCCTAGCCAAAAACATTCAGTACTTC. Translated, it gives CASSMGPLAKNIQYF.

The chain employs TRBV20-1 and TRBJ2-7, with 8 bases that match TRBD1. Germline V CDR1 and CDR2: DFQATT, SNEGSKA (reference sequence). This CDR3 is built from 14 residues. V trimming: 3 bases; J trimming: 4 bases; junction bases outside the gene matches: 8. CDR3 residues: CSASPRRGQYEQYF. As DNA, the CDR3 is TGCAGTGCTAGTCCCCGCAGGGGGCAATACGAGCAGTACTTC.

Here the CDR3 reads CASSPGMTSGEDTQYF. The CDR3 nucleotides are TGTGCCAGCTCACCGGGGATGACATCGGGGGAAGATACGCAGTATTTT. This chain connects TRBV18 to TRBJ2-3, with a tentative D call TRBD2 (6 bases). Germline CDR1 and CDR2: KGHSH and LQKENI. This CDR3 contains 16 residues. The V and J ends lost 3 bases and 5 bases respectively, with 18 bases between them.

The gene calls are TRBV6-5 and TRBJ1-1; possible D gene TRBD1, 6 bases. The CDR3 covers 15 residues. Germline V gene sequence: CDR1 MNHEY, CDR2 SVGAGI. Trimming took 0 bases from V and 6 from J, leaving 14 bases between them. The CDR3 region is CASSYSLGGSPEAFF. In DNA form, the CDR3 reads TGTGCCAGCAGTTACTCGTTAGGGGGTTCCCCTGAAGCTTTCTTT.

This chain links TRBV28 with TRBJ1-2; 7 bases are a match to TRBD1. CDR3 length equals 13 residues. CDR1 and CDR2 from the germline V gene are MDHEN and SYDVKM. J lost 4 bases, V lost 6 bases, and 5 bases had no gene match. The CDR3 nucleotides read TGTGCCAGCAGCCATAGGACAGGCTATGGCTACACCTTC. Protein sequence: CASSHRTGYGYTF.

The chain links TRBV9 to TRBJ2-3; 10 nucleotides match TRBD2. Germline trimming cut 0 bases from V and 6 bases from J; bases unmatched to any gene: 7. CDR1 SGDLS and CDR2 YYNGEE come from the germline V gene. The CDR3 sequence is 16 residues long. CDR3 in DNA: TGTGCCAGCAGCGTAGCTTTACTAGCGGGGTCGGATACGCAGTATTTT. It encodes CASSVALLAGSDTQYF.

This clone turned up a few times. V gene TRBV5-1 combines with J gene TRBJ1-6; 7 bases are shared with TRBD1. CDR3 length: 17 residues. After removal of 4 bases from V and 5 bases from J, the junction contained 12 bases not matched to a gene. Germline V gives CDR1 SGHRS, CDR2 YFSETQ. The CDR3 is CASSPYGGTANNSPLHF. The DNA for the CDR3 is TGCGCCAGCAGCCCATACGGCGGGACAGCGAATAATTCACCCCTCCACTTT.